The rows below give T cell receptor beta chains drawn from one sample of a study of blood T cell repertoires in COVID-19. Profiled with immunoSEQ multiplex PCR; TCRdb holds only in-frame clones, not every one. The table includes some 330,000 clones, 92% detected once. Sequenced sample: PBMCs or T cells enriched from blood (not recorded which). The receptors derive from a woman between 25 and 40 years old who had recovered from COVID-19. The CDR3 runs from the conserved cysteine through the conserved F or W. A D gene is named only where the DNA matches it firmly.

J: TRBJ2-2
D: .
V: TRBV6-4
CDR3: CASSDLSTGELFF
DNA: TGTGCCAGCAGTGACCTCAGCACCGGGGAGCTGTTTTTT

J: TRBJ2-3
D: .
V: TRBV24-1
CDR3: CATSEYSVGGHDTQYF
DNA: TGTGCCACCAGTGAATATAGCGTTGGGGGCCATGATACGCAGTATTTT

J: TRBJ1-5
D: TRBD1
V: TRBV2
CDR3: CASRGGQGYQPQHF
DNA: TGTGCCAGCAGGGGGGGACAGGGATATCAGCCCCAGCATTTT

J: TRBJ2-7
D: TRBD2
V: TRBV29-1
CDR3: CSVEGKMTSGSGEQYF
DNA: TGCAGCGTTGAAGGTAAAATGACTAGCGGGAGCGGCGAGCAGTACTTC

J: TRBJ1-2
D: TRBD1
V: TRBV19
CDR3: CASRQGHYGYTF
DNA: TGTGCCAGTCGACAGGGCCACTATGGCTACACCTTC

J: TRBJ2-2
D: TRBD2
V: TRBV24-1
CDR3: CATSDPLAGGPGAGELFF
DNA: TGTGCCACCAGTGACCCGCTAGCGGGGGGACCCGGAGCCGGGGAGCTGTTTTTT

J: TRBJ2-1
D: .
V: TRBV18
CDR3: CASSPASVYNEQFF
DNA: TGTGCCAGCTCACCCGCTAGCGTCTACAATGAGCAGTTCTTC

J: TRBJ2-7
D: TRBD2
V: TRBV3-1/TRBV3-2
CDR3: CASSQRSSGRAFVAPYEQYF
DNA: TGTGCCAGCAGCCAGCGTTCATCGGGGAGGGCCTTTGTTGCCCCCTACGAGCAGTACTTC

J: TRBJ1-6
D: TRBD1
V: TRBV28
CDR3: CASSWGQGGSPLHF
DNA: TGTGCCAGCAGTTGGGGACAGGGTGGTTCACCCCTCCACTTT

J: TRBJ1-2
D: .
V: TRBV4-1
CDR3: CASSQGRGSDSRSGYTF
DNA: TGCGCCAGCAGCCAAGGGCGGGGCTCAGACTCGAGGTCTGGCTACACCTTC

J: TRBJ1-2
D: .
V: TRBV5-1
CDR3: CASSPREGVDGYTF
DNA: TGCGCCAGCAGCCCCCGGGAGGGGGTCGATGGCTACACCTTC

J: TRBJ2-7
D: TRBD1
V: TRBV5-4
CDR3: CASSLNRGPYEQYF
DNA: TGTGCCAGCAGCTTAAACAGGGGACCCTACGAGCAGTACTTC

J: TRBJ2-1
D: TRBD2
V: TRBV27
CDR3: CASSSTSGRVGEQFF
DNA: TGTGCCAGCAGTAGCACTAGCGGGAGAGTTGGTGAGCAGTTCTTC

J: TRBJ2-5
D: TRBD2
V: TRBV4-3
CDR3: CASSQDWGGSETQYF
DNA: TGCGCCAGCAGCCAAGATTGGGGCGGGAGCGAGACCCAGTACTTC

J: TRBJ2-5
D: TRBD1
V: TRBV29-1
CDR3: CSVEVGTAQETQYF
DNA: TGCAGCGTTGAGGTCGGGACAGCCCAAGAGACCCAGTACTTC

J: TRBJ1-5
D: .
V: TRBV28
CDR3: CASRSGGLGNQPQHF
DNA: TGTGCCAGCAGAAGCGGGGGGCTTGGCAATCAGCCCCAGCATTTT